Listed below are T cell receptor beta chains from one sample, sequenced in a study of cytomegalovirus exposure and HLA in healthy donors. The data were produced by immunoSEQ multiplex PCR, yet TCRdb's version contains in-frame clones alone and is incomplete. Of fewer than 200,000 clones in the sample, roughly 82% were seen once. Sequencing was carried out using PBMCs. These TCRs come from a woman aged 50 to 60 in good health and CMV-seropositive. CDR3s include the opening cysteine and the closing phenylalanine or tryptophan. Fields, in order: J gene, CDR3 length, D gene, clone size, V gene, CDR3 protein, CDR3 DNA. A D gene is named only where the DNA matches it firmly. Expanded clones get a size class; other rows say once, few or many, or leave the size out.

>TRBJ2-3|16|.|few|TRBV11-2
CASSSPLALGTDTQYF
TGTGCCAGCAGCTCACCCCTAGCGTTGGGCACAGATACGCAGTATTTT
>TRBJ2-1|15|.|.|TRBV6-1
CASSDSTGSYNEQFF
TGTGCCAGCAGTGACTCTACAGGGTCCTACAATGAGCAGTTCTTC
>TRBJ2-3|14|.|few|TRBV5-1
CASSLGQVTDTQYF
TGCGCCAGCAGCTTGGGGCAGGTCACAGATACGCAGTATTTT
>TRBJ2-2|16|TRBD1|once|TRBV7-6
CASSPWTGGLTGELFF
TGTGCCAGCAGCCCCTGGACAGGGGGTCTAACCGGGGAGCTGTTTTTT
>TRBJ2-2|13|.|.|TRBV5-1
CASSSRTTGELFF
TGCGCCAGCAGCTCCCGTACTACCGGGGAGCTGTTTTTT
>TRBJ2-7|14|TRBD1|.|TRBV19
CASSDGQGAHEQYF
TGTGCCAGTAGTGACGGACAGGGGGCCCACGAGCAGTACTTC
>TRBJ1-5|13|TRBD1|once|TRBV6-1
CASGGQSNQPQHF
TGTGCCAGCGGGGGACAGAGCAATCAGCCCCAGCATTTT
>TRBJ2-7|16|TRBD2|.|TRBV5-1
CASSLVVAGELYEQYF
TGCGCCAGCAGCTTGGTAGTAGCGGGGGAATTATACGAGCAGTACTTC
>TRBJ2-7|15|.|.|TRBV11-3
CASSARLRGTYEQYF
TGTGCCAGCAGCGCACGGTTAAGGGGGACCTACGAGCAGTACTTC
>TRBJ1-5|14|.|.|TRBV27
CASSLQGSNQPQHF
TGTGCCAGCAGTTTACAGGGTAGCAATCAGCCCCAGCATTTT
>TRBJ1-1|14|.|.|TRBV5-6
CASSFQGRSTEAFF
TGTGCCAGCAGCTTCCAGGGCAGGAGCACTGAAGCTTTCTTT
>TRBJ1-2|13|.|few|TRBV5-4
CASSLVGEPGYTF
TGTGCCAGCAGCTTGGTTGGGGAGCCTGGCTACACCTTC
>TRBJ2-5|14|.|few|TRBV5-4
CASSLVGAQETQYF
TGTGCCAGCAGCTTGGTGGGGGCACAAGAGACCCAGTACTTC
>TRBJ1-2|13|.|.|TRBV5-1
CASSLSPRGGYTF
TGCGCCAGCAGCTTATCTCCCCGGGGTGGCTACACCTTC
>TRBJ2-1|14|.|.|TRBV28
CATQSPQGRNEQFF
TGTGCCACCCAGAGCCCGCAGGGGAGAAATGAGCAGTTCTTC
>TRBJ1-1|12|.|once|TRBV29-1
CSVPTGITEAFF
TGCAGCGTACCTACAGGAATCACTGAAGCTTTCTTT
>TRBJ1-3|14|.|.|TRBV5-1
CASSLGGSGNTIYF
TGCGCCAGCAGCCTGGGAGGATCTGGAAACACCATATATTTT
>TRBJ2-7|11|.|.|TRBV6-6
CASTNAREQYF
TGTGCCAGCACCAACGCTCGGGAGCAGTACTTC
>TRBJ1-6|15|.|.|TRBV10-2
CASREAGAQNSPLHF
TGCGCCAGCAGGGAGGCAGGGGCTCAAAATTCACCCCTCCACTTT
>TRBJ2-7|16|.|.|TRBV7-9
CASSLTPGVSSYEQYF
TGTGCCAGCAGCTTAACCCCCGGGGTATCCTCCTACGAGCAGTACTTC
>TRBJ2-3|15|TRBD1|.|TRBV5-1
CASSRTGTSTDTQYF
TGCGCCAGCAGTCGGACAGGGACGAGCACAGATACGCAGTATTTT
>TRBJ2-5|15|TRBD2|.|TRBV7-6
CASSFSGGLQETQYF
TGTGCCAGCAGCTTTAGCGGGGGGTTGCAAGAGACCCAGTACTTC
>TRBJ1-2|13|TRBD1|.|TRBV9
CASSVGTGRGYTF
TGTGCCAGCAGCGTAGGGACAGGAAGGGGCTACACCTTC
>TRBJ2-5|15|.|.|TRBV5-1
CASSLTPNSQETQYF
TGCGCCAGCAGCTTGACTCCCAACAGTCAAGAGACCCAGTACTTC
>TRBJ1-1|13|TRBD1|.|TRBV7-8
CASSLNRGLEAFF
TGTGCCAGCAGCTTGAACAGGGGGCTTGAAGCTTTCTTT
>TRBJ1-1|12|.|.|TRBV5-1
CASSLDYTEAFF
TGCGCCAGCAGCTTGGACTACACTGAAGCTTTCTTT
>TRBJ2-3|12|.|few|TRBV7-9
CASSPVTDTQYF
TGTGCCAGCAGCCCTGTCACAGATACGCAGTATTTT
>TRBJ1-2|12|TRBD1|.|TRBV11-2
CASSRDRDGYTF
TGTGCCAGCAGCAGAGACAGGGACGGCTACACCTTC
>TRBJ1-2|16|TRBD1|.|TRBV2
CASTLVRQGALYGYTF
TGTGCCAGCACCCTGGTCCGGCAGGGGGCACTGTATGGCTACACCTTC
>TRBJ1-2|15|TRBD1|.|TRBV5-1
CASSFGGQGRDGYTF
TGCGCCAGCAGCTTTGGCGGACAGGGGAGAGATGGCTACACCTTC
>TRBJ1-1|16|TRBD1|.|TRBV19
CASSARPGQGATEAFF
TGTGCCAGTAGTGCCCGGCCTGGACAGGGGGCCACTGAAGCTTTCTTT
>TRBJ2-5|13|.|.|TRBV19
CASSRTRQETQYF
TGTGCCAGTAGTAGGACACGCCAAGAGACCCAGTACTTC
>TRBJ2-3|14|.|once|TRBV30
CAWSQGLSTDTQYF
TGTGCCTGGTCACAGGGCCTAAGCACAGATACGCAGTATTTT
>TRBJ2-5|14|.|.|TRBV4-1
CASSQPGSGWTQYF
TGCGCCAGCAGCCAACCGGGTTCCGGTTGGACCCAGTACTTC
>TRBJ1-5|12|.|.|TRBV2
CASGTDNQPQHF
TGTGCCAGCGGTACAGACAATCAGCCCCAGCATTTT
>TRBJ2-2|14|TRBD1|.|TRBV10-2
CASRETGATGELFF
TGCGCCAGCAGGGAGACAGGGGCGACCGGGGAGCTGTTTTTT
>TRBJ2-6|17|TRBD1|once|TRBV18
CASSLGTGESGANVLTF
TGTGCCAGCTCACTCGGGACAGGGGAATCTGGGGCCAACGTCCTGACTTTC
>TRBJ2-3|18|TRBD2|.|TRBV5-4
CASSSGLAGALSTDTQYF
TGTGCCAGCAGCTCCGGACTAGCGGGGGCCCTTAGCACAGATACGCAGTATTTT
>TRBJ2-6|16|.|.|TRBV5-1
CASSLAGLSGANVLTF
TGCGCCAGCAGCTTGGCCGGGTTGTCTGGGGCCAACGTCCTGACTTTC
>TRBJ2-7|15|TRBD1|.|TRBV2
CASSGDRPLKDEQYF
TGTGCCAGCAGTGGGGACAGGCCCTTGAAAGACGAGCAGTACTTC
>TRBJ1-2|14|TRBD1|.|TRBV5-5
CASSLQGAGYGYTF
TGTGCCAGCAGCTTGCAGGGGGCGGGCTATGGCTACACCTTC
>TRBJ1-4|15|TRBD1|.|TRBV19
CASSRDGTENEKLFF
TGTGCCAGTAGTAGGGATGGGACAGAAAATGAAAAACTGTTTTTT